Given below is one T cell receptor beta chain in context. Its antigen is not known. TCRalpha and TCRbeta libraries used 5'RACE with constant-segment primers and UMIs. MiXCR was run by TCRdb on the 5' RACE reads, yielding one entry per CDR3 protein. Among around 83,000 distinct CDR3 sequences listed, approximately 25% were seen once. The sample belongs to a study of T-cell memory formation after mild COVID-19. In the study overall: Clusters of TCRs were largely donor specific.

The CDR3 is 12 residues long. Germline-derived CDR1 and CDR2 are MNHEY and SVGEGT. Trimming took 2 bases from V and 6 from J, leaving 7 bases between them. Study-level results: While clones contracting from day 15 to 85 were balanced between CD4 and CD8, later expanders leaned CD4+.

Source material: PBMCs or a T cell subset sorted from them (not recorded which). This chain uses TRBV6-2 or TRBV6-3 with TRBJ1-1; D remains ambiguous. This receptor was taken from a man in his late teens or twenties who had mild COVID-19 (a few samples of this study predate the infection). Cell type and time point are not known. As DNA, the CDR3 is TGTGCCAGCAGTTACGGGAGGGCTGAAGCTTTCTTT. It yields the protein CASSYGRAEAFF.